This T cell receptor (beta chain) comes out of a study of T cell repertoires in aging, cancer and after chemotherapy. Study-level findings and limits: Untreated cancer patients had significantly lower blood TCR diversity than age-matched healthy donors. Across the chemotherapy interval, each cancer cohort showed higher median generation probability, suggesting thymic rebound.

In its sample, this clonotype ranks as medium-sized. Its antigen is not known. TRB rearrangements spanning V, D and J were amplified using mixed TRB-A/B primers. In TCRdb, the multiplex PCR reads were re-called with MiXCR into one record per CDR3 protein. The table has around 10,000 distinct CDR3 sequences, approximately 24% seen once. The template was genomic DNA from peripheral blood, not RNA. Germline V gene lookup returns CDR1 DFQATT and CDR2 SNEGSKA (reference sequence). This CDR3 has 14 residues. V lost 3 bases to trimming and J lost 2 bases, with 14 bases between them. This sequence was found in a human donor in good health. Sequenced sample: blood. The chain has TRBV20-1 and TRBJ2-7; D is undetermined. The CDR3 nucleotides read TGCAGTGCTAGCCTACGGCAGGCCCCCTACGAGCAGTACTTC. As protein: CSASLRQAPYEQYF.